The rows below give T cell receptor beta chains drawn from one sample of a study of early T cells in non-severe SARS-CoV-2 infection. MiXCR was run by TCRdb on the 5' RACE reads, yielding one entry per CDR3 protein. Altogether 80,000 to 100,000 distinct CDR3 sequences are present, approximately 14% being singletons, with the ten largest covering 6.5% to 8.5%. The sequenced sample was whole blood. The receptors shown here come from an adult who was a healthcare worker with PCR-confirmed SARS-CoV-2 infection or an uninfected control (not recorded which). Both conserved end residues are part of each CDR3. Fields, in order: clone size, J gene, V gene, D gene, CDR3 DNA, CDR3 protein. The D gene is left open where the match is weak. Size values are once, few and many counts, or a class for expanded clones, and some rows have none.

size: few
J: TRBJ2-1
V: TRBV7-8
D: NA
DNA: TGTGCCAGCAGTCCCGGGAGCCAGCAGGTTGAGCAGTTCTTC
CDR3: CASSPGSQQVEQFF

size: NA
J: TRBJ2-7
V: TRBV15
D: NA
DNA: TGTGCCACCAGCAGAGACCGCTACGAGCAGTACTTC
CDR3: CATSRDRYEQYF

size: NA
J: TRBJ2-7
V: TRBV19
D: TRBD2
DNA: TGTGCCAGTAGTATAGGGACTAGCGGATCCTACGAGCAGTACTTC
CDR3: CASSIGTSGSYEQYF

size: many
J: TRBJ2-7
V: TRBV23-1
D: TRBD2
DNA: TGCGCCAGCAGTCAATCTTGGACTAGTTACCCCGAGCAGTACTTC
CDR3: CASSQSWTSYPEQYF

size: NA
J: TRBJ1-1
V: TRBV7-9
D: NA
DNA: TGTGCCAGCAGCCCCAAAGGGGGGCCAAACACTGAAGCTTTCTTT
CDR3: CASSPKGGPNTEAFF

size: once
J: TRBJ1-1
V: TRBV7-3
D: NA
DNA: TGTGCCAGCAGCTTACTAGGGGCGAACACTGAAGCTTTCTTT
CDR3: CASSLLGANTEAFF

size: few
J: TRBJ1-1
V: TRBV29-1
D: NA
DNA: TGCAGCGTTGAGGGGGAACAAGGCGCTGAAGCTTTCTTT
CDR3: CSVEGEQGAEAFF

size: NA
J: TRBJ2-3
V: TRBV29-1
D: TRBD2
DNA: TGCAGCGTTGGGTCTAGCGGGAGCTCTGATACGCAGTATTTT
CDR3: CSVGSSGSSDTQYF

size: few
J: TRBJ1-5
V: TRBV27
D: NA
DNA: TGTGCCAGCAGTTTTGGGGCAGGGCTTCAGCCCCAGCATTTT
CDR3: CASSFGAGLQPQHF

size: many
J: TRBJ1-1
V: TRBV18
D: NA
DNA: TGTGCCAGCTCACCTTTGGGCCCCCGAGGTCGGAACACTGAAGCTTTCTTT
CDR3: CASSPLGPRGRNTEAFF

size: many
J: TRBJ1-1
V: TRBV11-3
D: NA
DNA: TGTGCCAGCAGCACCCTAGGGGACACTGAAGCTTTCTTT
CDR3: CASSTLGDTEAFF

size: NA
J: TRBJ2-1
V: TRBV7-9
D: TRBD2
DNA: TGTGCCAGCAGCCCCTTGGGGGCGGGAGGCGAGTTCTTC
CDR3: CASSPLGAGGEFF

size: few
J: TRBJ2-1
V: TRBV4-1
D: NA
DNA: TGCGCCAGCAGCTCCCCGGCGGTTCGGGTAAATGAGCAGTTCTTC
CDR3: CASSSPAVRVNEQFF

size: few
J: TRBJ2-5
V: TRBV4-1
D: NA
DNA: TGCGCCAGCAGCCAAGAGGGGGCCAGGGAGACCCAGTACTTC
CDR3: CASSQEGARETQYF

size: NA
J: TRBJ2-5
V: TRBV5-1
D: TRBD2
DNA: TGCGCCAGCAGCTTGACCCCTAGCGGGGGCCAAGAGACCCAGTACTTC
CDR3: CASSLTPSGGQETQYF

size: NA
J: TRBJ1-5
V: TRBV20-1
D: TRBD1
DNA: TGCAGTGCTAGTTGGGGACAGGTTTCCAGCAATCAGCCCCAGCATTTT
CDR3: CSASWGQVSSNQPQHF

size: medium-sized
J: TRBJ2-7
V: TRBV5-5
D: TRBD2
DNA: TGTGCCAGCGACGAATTCGGGGGGGCCTCCCCTTACGAGCAGTACTTC
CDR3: CASDEFGGASPYEQYF

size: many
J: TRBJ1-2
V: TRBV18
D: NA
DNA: TGTGCCAGCTCACCACCGGTGAGGGTAATGGGCTACACCTTC
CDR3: CASSPPVRVMGYTF

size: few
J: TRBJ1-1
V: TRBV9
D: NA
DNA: TGTGCCAGCAGCGTAGTAGGGGAAACTGAAGCTTTCTTT
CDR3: CASSVVGETEAFF

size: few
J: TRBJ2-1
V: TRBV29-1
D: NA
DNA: TGCAGCGTTGGGGCCCGCGACAATGAGCAGTTCTTC
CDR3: CSVGARDNEQFF

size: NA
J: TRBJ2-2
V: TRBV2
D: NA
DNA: TGTGCCAGCAGTGTCCAGGGTAGCACCGGGGAGCTGTTTTTT
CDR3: CASSVQGSTGELFF

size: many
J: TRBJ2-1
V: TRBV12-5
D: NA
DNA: TGTGCTAGTGGCCTCGGCCCGGCGGACTACAATGAGCAGTTCTTC
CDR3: CASGLGPADYNEQFF

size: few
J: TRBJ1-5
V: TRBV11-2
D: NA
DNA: TGTGCCAGCAGCCTTTCAGGTGAAGATCAGCCCCAGCATTTT
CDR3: CASSLSGEDQPQHF

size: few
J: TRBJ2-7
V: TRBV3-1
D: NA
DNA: TGTGCCAGCAGCCTCGGGCGGGACGCCGGCCGCGAGTACTTC
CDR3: CASSLGRDAGREYF